The T cell receptor (beta chain) described here comes from a study of shared clonotypes between healthy human individuals. The assay was run at deep level. Generated by immunoSEQ multiplex PCR, the TCRdb table keeps only in-frame clones and is missing some. Of about 1.1 million clones listed, approximately 80% are singletons. The CDR3 has 15 residues. V was clipped by 4 bases and J by 5 bases; unmatched bases: 9. Germline assignment: CDR1 SGHDT and CDR2 YYEEEE. Sample: memory CD4+ T cells from PBMCs. The subset denotes: CD45RA-negative fraction. This TCR was recovered from a man younger than 30 in good health. Some clones in this sample may be carry-over from other donors' samples. The rearrangement links TRBV5-6 to TRBJ2-4, with 7 bases lining up with TRBD1. The CDR3 reads CASSRPSGTENIQYF. CDR3 DNA: TGTGCCAGCAGCCGTCCCTCCGGGACAGAAAACATTCAGTACTTC.